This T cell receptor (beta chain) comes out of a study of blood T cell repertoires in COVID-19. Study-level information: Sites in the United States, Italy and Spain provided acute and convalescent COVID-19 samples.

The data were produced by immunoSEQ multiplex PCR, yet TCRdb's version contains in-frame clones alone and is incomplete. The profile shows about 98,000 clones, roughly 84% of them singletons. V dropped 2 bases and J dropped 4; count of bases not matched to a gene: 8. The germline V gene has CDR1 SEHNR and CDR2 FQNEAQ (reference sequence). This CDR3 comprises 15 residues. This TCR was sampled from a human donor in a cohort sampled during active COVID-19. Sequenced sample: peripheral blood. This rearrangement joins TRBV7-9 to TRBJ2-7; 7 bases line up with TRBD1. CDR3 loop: CASSLSPGQAYEQYF. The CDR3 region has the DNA TGTGCCAGCAGCTTATCTCCAGGACAGGCATACGAGCAGTACTTC.